A single sample gave rise to the 5 T cell receptor beta chains below, sequenced in a study of blood T cell repertoires in COVID-19. Using immunoSEQ multiplex PCR, the repertoire was profiled, and TCRdb retains in-frame clones only, with some absent. The sample includes some 160,000 clones, around nine tenths of them seen just once. The material sequenced was PBMCs or T cells enriched from blood (not recorded which). These receptors all come from a woman aged 45-65 years who had recovered from COVID-19.

The chain combines TRBV29-1 with TRBJ2-7; a weak D match, TRBD2 (6 bases). The germline V gene encodes CDR1 SQVTM and CDR2 ANQGSEA. The CDR3 runs to 12 residues. V lost 6 bases and J lost 1, with 10 bases in between. CDR3 nucleotides: TGCAGCGTGGGACTGAATTCCTACGAGCAGTACTTC. Translating it yields CSVGLNSYEQYF.

The sample holds a few counts of this clone. The chain links TRBV7-9 to TRBJ1-6; TRBD1 matches at 7 bases. This CDR3 contains 15 residues. CDR1 is SEHNR and CDR2 is FQNEAQ in the germline V gene (reference sequence). The junction had 9 bases not matched to a gene; V was cut back by 7 bases and J by 6 bases. The CDR3 region is CASNEGGAGNSPLHF. The CDR3 region has the DNA TGTGCCAGCAACGAAGGGGGCGCGGGTAATTCACCCCTCCACTTT.

The gene calls are TRBV7-2 and TRBJ2-7, with 8 nucleotides matching TRBD2. V shed 7 bases, J shed 6 bases, and the junction held 14 bases outside the gene matches. CDR1 SGHTA and CDR2 FQGNSA come from the germline V gene. This CDR3 is built from 15 residues. CDR3 protein: CASNQLGGGLGEQYF. The CDR3 DNA is TGTGCCAGCAACCAACTCGGGGGGGGGCTTGGCGAGCAGTACTTC.

The rearrangement joins TRBV19 to TRBJ1-1; 11 bases align to TRBD1. Germline assignment: CDR1 LNHDA and CDR2 SQIVND (reference sequence). This CDR3 has 16 amino acids. Trimming cost V 8 bases and J 4 bases; bases outside gene matches: 12. CDR3 residues: CASGLGQGGRGTEAFF. The DNA of the CDR3 is TGTGCCAGTGGGCTGGGACAGGGGGGAAGGGGCACTGAAGCTTTCTTT.

V gene TRBV7-9 combines with J gene TRBJ2-1; 11 nucleotides line up with TRBD2. CDR3 length equals 18 residues. Per the germline V gene, CDR1 is SEHNR and CDR2 is FQNEAQ (reference sequence). J lost 4 bases, V lost 7 bases, and 15 bases had no gene match. DNA of the CDR3: TGTGCCAGCACCCTGGGGACTAGCGGACGATTTACTTACAATGAGCAGTTCTTC. It codes for CASTLGTSGRFTYNEQFF.